The 14 T cell receptor beta chains given below trace back to one sample, sequenced in a study of shared clonotypes between healthy human individuals (dated by TCRdb to about 2020). The library relied on the immunoSEQ multiplex PCR assay. This immuneACCESS table, as held by TCRdb, lists in-frame sequences with V and J called but not all clones. Of the missing ones, under half trace to an unresolved V gene in checked studies; the others have no known cause. For this sample there are about 1.5 million clones; approximately 98% appear just once. The ten largest clones add up to roughly 0.4% of the sample. Sequenced: naive CD4+ T cells sorted from blood. This specimen's cell subset or site label, interpreted: CD45RA+ positively selected. These receptors were collected from a man aged 25 to 40 in good health.

This chain connects TRBV5-4 to TRBJ2-3; possibly TRBD1 or TRBD2 for D (5 bases each). The CDR3 covers 13 residues. V lost 5 bases, J lost 3 bases, and 10 bases lay in between. Germline lookup yields CDR1 SGHNT and CDR2 YYREEE (reference sequence). This chain's CDR3 is CASSPEGTDTQYF. CDR3 in DNA: TGTGCCAGCAGTCCCGAGGGGACAGATACGCAGTATTTT.

About this clone: One end of the junction fails to match germline, which may point to a read error. The chain uses TRBV2 and TRBJ1-2; unclear D gene. This CDR3 is built from 11 residues. Germline CDR1 reads SNHLY; CDR2 reads FYNNEI. DNA for the CDR3: TGTGCCAGCAGAGAAGAGTATGGCTACACCTTC. Protein: CASREEYGYTF.

CDR3 nucleotide sequence: TGTGCCAGCAGTTACTTTGGGACTGGGGAAAATGAGCAGTTCTTC. Translation gives CASSYFGTGENEQFF. V and J are TRBV6-5 and TRBJ2-1; the D gene is possibly TRBD2 (6 bases). Trimming stripped 1 base from V and 7 bases from J, with 14 bases between. Germline CDR1 reads MNHEY; CDR2 reads SVGAGI. This CDR3 has 15 residues.

The chain couples TRBV6-5 to TRBJ1-2; 7 bases map to TRBD1. Germline V gene sequence: CDR1 MNHEY, CDR2 SVGAGI. The length of the CDR3 is 15 residues. Unmatched junction bases numbered 6, after V lost 0 bases and J lost 5 bases. CDR3 sequence: CASSYSRGQTYGYTF. In DNA, the CDR3 is TGTGCCAGCAGTTACTCACGGGGACAGACATATGGCTACACCTTC.

The CDR3 nucleotides are TGTGCCATCAGCCCCAGGGAGAAAACGAACACCGGGGAGCTGTTTTTT. Protein sequence: CAISPREKTNTGELFF. The chain carries TRBV10-3 and TRBJ2-2, with D perhaps TRBD1 or TRBD2 (5 bases each). Germline V CDR1 and CDR2: ENHRY, SYGVKD. This CDR3 comprises 16 residues. V was shortened by 6 bases and J by 0 bases, with 14 bases between the two germline ends.

The chain couples TRBV5-8 to TRBJ2-5; D may be TRBD2 (6 bases). The germline V gene encodes CDR1 SGHTS and CDR2 YDEGEE. With 2 bases removed from V and 5 bases from J, the gap between germline ends came to 13 bases. This CDR3 is built from 14 residues. The CDR3 sequence: CASSFGRSGETQYF. The CDR3 nucleotides read TGTGCCAGCAGCTTTGGGAGGTCCGGGGAGACCCAGTACTTC.

Only one count was recorded for this clone. The rearrangement joins TRBV5-1 to TRBJ1-2, with a tentative D call TRBD1 (6 bases). The germline V gene has CDR1 SGHRS and CDR2 YFSETQ. The CDR3 extends over 14 amino acids. Trimming took off 4 bases at V and 6 bases at J, with 16 bases between the two ends. The CDR3 DNA sequence: TGCGCCAGCAGCAAGGGGGGCGCCGGTGATGGCTACACCTTC. This encodes CASSKGGAGDGYTF.

The CDR3 bases are TGCGCCAGCAATTTTTCAGGGGAGCATAGAAGCACAGATACGCAGTATTTT. Amino acid sequence: CASNFSGEHRSTDTQYF. J is TRBJ2-3 and V is TRBV10-1, with TRBD1 as a possible D gene (6 bases). With 7 bases removed from V and 0 bases from J, the gap between germline ends came to 20 bases. The CDR3 length is 17 residues. CDR1 and CDR2 from the germline V gene are WNHNN and SYGVQD (reference sequence).

V usage is TRBV18 and J usage is TRBJ2-1, with D unresolved. The ends were cut back, 2 bases at V and 9 bases at J, with 5 bases in the middle. There are 11 residues in the CDR3. Per the germline V gene, CDR1 is KGHSH and CDR2 is LQKENI. CDR3 DNA: TGTGCCAGCTCACCAGCAGGTGAGCAGTTCTTC. This encodes CASSPAGEQFF.

As regards this clone: Additional DNA sequences in this sample encode the identical CDR3. V is TRBV2 and J is TRBJ2-7, with 9 bases that match TRBD1. There are 13 residues in the CDR3. Germline CDR1 SNHLY, CDR2 FYNNEI. J lost 0 bases, V lost 6 bases, and 0 bases had no gene match. DNA of the CDR3: TGTGCCAGCAGGGGACAGGGCTCCTACGAGCAGTACTTC. Amino acid sequence: CASRGQGSYEQYF.

The V and J genes are TRBV5-4 and TRBJ2-3; D is uncertain. CDR1 is SGHNT, CDR2 YYREEE, per germline (reference sequence). With 2 bases removed from V and 2 bases from J, the gap between germline ends came to 9 bases. This CDR3 is built from 14 residues. CDR3 coding DNA: TGTGCCAGCAGCTTTCGAGAGATCACAGATACGCAGTATTTT. Protein: CASSFREITDTQYF.

The chain employs TRBV19 and TRBJ2-7; 8 bases agree with TRBD1. V was pared by 8 bases and J by 3 bases, with 9 bases of the junction left unmatched. Per the germline V gene, CDR1 is LNHDA and CDR2 is SQIVND (reference sequence). This CDR3 has 14 residues. CDR3 amino acids: CASAQGASSYEQYF. Here the CDR3 DNA reads TGTGCCAGTGCTCAGGGGGCTTCGAGCTACGAGCAGTACTTC.

This clone was recorded once. The rearrangement uses TRBV28 and TRBJ2-1; weak D call: TRBD2 (6 bases). V lost 1 base and J 5 bases, leaving 12 bases between the germline ends. CDR1 is MDHEN, CDR2 SYDVKM, per germline. This CDR3 contains 15 residues. CDR3 protein: CASSLSGGVHNEQFF. The DNA for the CDR3 is TGTGCCAGCAGTTTATCAGGAGGGGTACACAATGAGCAGTTCTTC.

This rearrangement joins TRBV6-5 to TRBJ1-1; no definite D call. Germline assignment: CDR1 MNHEY and CDR2 SVGAGI. There are 15 residues in the CDR3. Deletions cut 2 bases from V and 1 base from J, with 11 bases between. The DNA of the CDR3 is TGTGCCAGCAGTTACGGGAAGGGCCGGAACACTGAAGCTTTCTTT. Translated: CASSYGKGRNTEAFF.